These 28 T cell receptor beta chains were all obtained from the same sample, sequenced in a study of OX40 agonist ivuxolimab in advanced cancers. Sequencing used immunoSEQ multiplex PCR; TCRdb keeps in-frame clones, though not all of them. The data contain more than 80,000 clones, 85% to 95% of them singletons. The material sequenced was CD4+ or CD8+ T cells sorted from blood, taken in a trial of the OX40 agonist ivuxolimab. These receptors came from an adult with an advanced solid tumor such as melanoma, head and neck, liver or kidney cancer.

The chain uses TRBV6-5 and TRBJ1-1; D not resolved. CDR1 is MNHEY and CDR2 is SVGAGI in the germline V gene. CDR3 length equals 12 residues. V gave up 5 bases and J gave up 1 base, with 5 bases separating them. The CDR3 sequence: CASSITNTEAFF. DNA for the CDR3: TGTGCCAGCAGTATCACGAACACTGAAGCTTTCTTT.

This clone was detected only once. The chain couples TRBV29-1 to TRBJ1-2; D may be TRBD1 (5 bases). CDR3 length equals 13 residues. CDR1 and CDR2 from the germline V gene are SQVTM and ANQGSEA. Trimming took off 6 bases at V and 4 bases at J, with 15 bases between the two ends. This CDR3 reads CSVGVRGSYGYTF. DNA for the CDR3: TGCAGCGTGGGGGTACGGGGCAGCTATGGCTACACCTTC.

This chain connects TRBV13 to TRBJ2-3; D gene uncertain. The ends were cut back, 0 bases at V and 3 bases at J, with 7 bases in the middle. CDR1 PRHDT and CDR2 FYEKMQ come from the germline V gene (reference sequence). This CDR3 has 14 residues. CDR3 DNA sequence: TGTGCCAGCAGCTTAGGTGGCGTAACAGATACGCAGTATTTT. Its translation: CASSLGGVTDTQYF. Full variable domain (outside the CDR3, taken from reference TRBV13 and TRBJ2-3): AAGVIQSPRHLIKEKRETATLKCYPIPRHDTVYWYQQGPGQDPQFLISFYEKMQSDKGSIPDRFSAQQFSDYHSELNMSSLELGDSALYFCASSLGGVTDTQYFGPGTRLTVL.

This clone was observed once. CDR3 nucleotide sequence: TGCGCCAGCAGCCAAAGACAGGGGGCTGTCTATGGCTACACCTTC. This gives the protein CASSQRQGAVYGYTF. This chain connects TRBV4-1 to TRBJ1-2, with TRBD1 identical over 10 bases. V shed 2 bases, J shed 4 bases, and the junction held 4 bases outside the gene matches. Germline V gene sequence: CDR1 MGHRA, CDR2 YSYEKL. The CDR3 is made up of 15 amino acids.

The chain employs TRBV21-1 and TRBJ2-7; TRBD2 is taken as the D call from the table, unchecked against the DNA. TRBV21-1 is a pseudogene segment. This CDR3 has 16 residues. DNA for the CDR3: TGTGCCAGCAGCTCTTCTACCTCACTCCGTAACTACGAGCAGTACTTC. Encoded protein: CASSSSTSLRNYEQYF.

The chain employs TRBV9 and TRBJ2-7; the D gene is possibly TRBD2 (5 bases). Trimming removed 0 bases at V and 6 bases at J, with 19 bases between. CDR3 length equals 16 residues. Germline CDR1 is SGDLS and CDR2 is YYNGEE. CDR3 sequence (DNA): TGTGCCAGCAGCGTAGTATTCTGGGGAAGGCGGGCCGAGCAGTACTTC. It codes for CASSVVFWGRRAEQYF.

V is TRBV7-9 and J is TRBJ2-7; D may be TRBD1 (6 bases). The ends were cut back, 4 bases at V and 6 bases at J, with 13 bases in the middle. The CDR3 sequence is 13 residues long. The V gene's germline CDR1 is SEHNR and CDR2 FQNEAQ (reference sequence). CDR3 sequence reads: CASSSRDRLEQYF. The CDR3 DNA reads as TGTGCCAGCAGCTCTCGAGACAGGCTCGAGCAGTACTTC.

The rearrangement uses TRBV10-3 and TRBJ2-1; 8 bases are a match to TRBD2. V was clipped by 0 bases and J by 2 bases; unmatched bases: 6. From germline, CDR1 is ENHRY and CDR2 SYGVKD. The CDR3 contains 17 residues. The CDR3 here is CAISESGAGEAYNEQFF. The CDR3 nucleotides are TGTGCCATCAGTGAGTCAGGAGCGGGAGAGGCCTACAATGAGCAGTTCTTC.

J is TRBJ2-1 and V is TRBV7-8; 7 positions match TRBD2. The CDR3 runs to 15 residues. The germline V gene has CDR1 SGHVS and CDR2 FQNEAQ. J lost 10 bases, V lost 5 bases, and 14 bases had no gene match. The CDR3 protein is CASSPPRGRGSEQFF. For the CDR3, the DNA is TGTGCCAGCAGCCCTCCTCGCGGGAGAGGGTCGGAGCAGTTCTTC. Together with reference TRBV7-8 and TRBJ2-1, the CDR3 gives the full variable domain: GAGVSQSPRYKVAKRGQDVALRCDPISGHVSLFWYQQALGQGPEFLTYFQNEAQLDKSGLPSDRFFAERPEGSVSTLKIQRTQQEDSAVYLCASSPPRGRGSEQFFGPGTRLTVL.

The CDR3 sequence is CASSGRGEFYEQYF. CDR3 sequence (DNA): TGTGCCAGCAGTGGGAGGGGGGAATTCTACGAGCAGTACTTC. V is TRBV2 and J is TRBJ2-7; tentatively, D is TRBD1 or TRBD2 (6 bases each). Germline V gene sequence: CDR1 SNHLY, CDR2 FYNNEI. The CDR3 is 14 amino acids. V was trimmed by 4 bases and J by 3 bases, leaving 13 bases between them.

This clone was seen only once. The chain recombines TRBV5-6 with TRBJ1-3; possible D gene TRBD1, 5 bases. The length of the CDR3 is 16 residues. CDR1 is SGHDT, CDR2 YYEEEE, per germline. Trimming took 1 base from V and 0 from J, leaving 11 bases between them. The CDR3 reads CASSLPRQSSGNTIYF. CDR3 DNA: TGTGCCAGCAGCTTGCCCCGACAGAGCTCTGGAAACACCATATATTTT.

The chain recombines TRBV6-6 with TRBJ2-1, with a tentative D call TRBD1 (5 bases). Germline loops: CDR1 MNHNY, CDR2 SVGAGI (reference sequence). This CDR3 is built from 14 residues. The germline V and J ends were trimmed by 7 bases and 2 bases, with 12 bases remaining between them. CDR3 nucleotides: TGTGCCAGCACCGCGAAACAGGCCTACAATGAGCAGTTCTTC. It yields the protein CASTAKQAYNEQFF.

CDR3 nucleotide sequence: TGTGCCAGCAGTCCACAGGGCCACTATGGCTACACCTTC. The encoded protein is CASSPQGHYGYTF. The rearrangement uses TRBV27 and TRBJ1-2, with D possibly TRBD1 on 6 matching bases. This CDR3 contains 13 residues. Germline CDR1 is MNHEY and CDR2 is SMNVEV (reference sequence). Deletions cut 5 bases from V and 3 bases from J, with 10 bases between.

The V and J genes are TRBV13 and TRBJ2-4; 7 bases are a match to TRBD1. The CDR3 has 14 amino acids. V lost 4 bases and J lost 1; bases outside the gene matches: 1. Per the germline V gene, CDR1 is PRHDT and CDR2 is FYEKMQ (reference sequence). CDR3 residues: CASSSGQAKNIQYF. DNA of the CDR3: TGTGCCAGCAGCTCGGGACAGGCCAAAAACATTCAGTACTTC.

The rearrangement uses TRBV15 and TRBJ1-2, with D possibly being TRBD1 (6 bases). The CDR3 spans 15 residues. V lost 1 base and J lost 2, with 11 bases in between. The V gene's germline CDR1 is LNHNV and CDR2 YYDKDF (reference sequence). The CDR3 DNA reads TGTGCCACCAGCAGAGTCAGGGGTCTCAACTATGGCTACACCTTC. This translates into CATSRVRGLNYGYTF.

The chain couples TRBV2 to TRBJ2-7, with 7 bases aligning to TRBD1. Trimming cost V 7 bases and J 4 bases; bases outside gene matches: 10. Germline V gene lookup returns CDR1 SNHLY and CDR2 FYNNEI. The CDR3 is made up of 14 amino acids. CDR3 DNA sequence: TGTGCCAGCACCACAGGGGCCCTCTTTTACGAGCAGTACTTC. Translating gives CASTTGALFYEQYF.

The chain employs TRBV7-9 and TRBJ2-4; D is uncertain. The germline V gene encodes CDR1 SEHNR and CDR2 FQNEAQ (reference sequence). The ends were cut back, 3 bases at V and 5 bases at J, with 5 bases in the middle. The CDR3 spans 12 residues. The CDR3 nucleotides are TGTGCCAGCAGCTTTCTTGAAAACATTCAGTACTTC. Its translation: CASSFLENIQYF. Full variable domain (outside the CDR3, taken from reference TRBV7-9 and TRBJ2-4): DTGVSQNPRHKITKRGQNVTFRCDPISEHNRLYWYRQTLGQGPEFLTYFQNEAQLEKSRLLSDRFSAERPKGSFSTLEIQRTEQGDSAMYLCASSFLENIQYFGAGTRLSVL.

The chain is built from TRBV14 and TRBJ1-3; D remains unclear. Per germline, CDR1 SGHDN and CDR2 FVKESK. V was clipped by 0 bases and J by 0 bases, with 6 bases between them. The CDR3 covers 15 residues. CDR3 sequence (DNA): TGTGCCAGCAGCCAAGAGCGCTTCTCTGGAAACACCATATATTTT. It yields the protein CASSQERFSGNTIYF.

The chain employs TRBV5-1 and TRBJ1-1; D is undetermined. The V and J ends lost 3 bases and 3 bases respectively, with 6 bases between them. Germline values: CDR1 SGHRS, CDR2 YFSETQ. This CDR3 comprises 12 residues. CDR3 in DNA: TGCGCCAGCAGCTATGAGGACACTGAAGCTTTCTTT. It is translated as CASSYEDTEAFF.

CDR3 amino acids: CASSRGLDLGGDTQYF. CDR3 coding DNA: TGCGCCAGCAGCAGGGGGCTAGACTTGGGAGGAGATACGCAGTATTTT. This chain joins TRBV5-1 and TRBJ2-3; possible D gene TRBD1, 7 bases. Germline CDR1 and CDR2: SGHRS and YFSETQ. This CDR3 comprises 16 residues. V shed 4 bases and J shed 5 bases, with 20 bases lying between them.

The chain uses TRBV5-6 and TRBJ2-5, with a weak D call TRBD2 (5 bases). Germline V gene sequence: CDR1 SGHDT, CDR2 YYEEEE. This CDR3 region has 16 residues. Trimming took off 4 bases at V and 0 bases at J, with 16 bases between the two ends. This chain's CDR3 is CASSPKDLKYQETQYF. As DNA, the CDR3 is TGTGCCAGCAGCCCTAAGGACTTAAAGTACCAAGAGACCCAGTACTTC.

This clone was picked up one time. This sequence joins TRBV14 and TRBJ2-1, with 9 positions matching TRBD2. From germline, CDR1 is SGHDN and CDR2 FVKESK. J gave up 6 bases and V 4 bases, and 13 bases lay outside the gene matches. There are 17 residues in the CDR3. CDR3 sequence reads: CASSPRSWTSASNEQFF. For the CDR3, the DNA is TGTGCCAGCAGCCCAAGATCTTGGACTAGCGCCTCCAATGAGCAGTTCTTC. Variable domain in full (rest from reference TRBV14 and TRBJ2-1): EAGVTQFPSHSVIEKGQTVTLRCDPISGHDNLYWYRRVMGKEIKFLLHFVKESKQDESGMPNNRFLAERTGGTYSTLKVQPAELEDSGVYFCASSPRSWTSASNEQFFGPGTRLTVL.

This chain connects TRBV27 to TRBJ2-3; 10 nucleotides line up with TRBD2. The CDR3 loop spans 15 amino acids. The V and J ends lost 6 bases and 1 base, in that order; junction bases with no gene match: 4. Germline V CDR1 and CDR2: MNHEY, SMNVEV (reference sequence). The DNA for the CDR3 is TGTGCCAGCAGGACCCTAGCGGGGGGCACAGATACGCAGTATTTT. It translates to CASRTLAGGTDTQYF.

This chain connects TRBV29-1 to TRBJ2-7; weak D call: TRBD2 (5 bases). Germline CDR1 reads SQVTM; CDR2 reads ANQGSEA. This CDR3 region has 11 residues. V was shortened by 7 bases and J by 7 bases, with 14 bases between the two germline ends. CDR3 protein: CSAHYEGEQYF. The CDR3 region has the DNA TGCAGCGCCCATTATGAGGGAGAGCAGTACTTC.

The chain is built from TRBV25-1 and TRBJ1-1; D possibly corresponds to TRBD1 (5 bases). Germline CDR1 reads MGHDK; CDR2 reads SYGVNS. CDR3 length equals 11 residues. The ends were cut back, 3 bases at V and 12 bases at J, with 11 bases in the middle. CDR3 region: CASSEGPKTFF. As DNA, the CDR3 is TGTGCCAGCAGTGAGGGACCCAAGACTTTCTTT.

The chain employs TRBV5-6 and TRBJ2-7, with D unresolved. Trimming stripped 4 bases from V and 4 bases from J, with 15 bases between. This CDR3 has 14 amino acids. Germline CDR1 and CDR2: SGHDT and YYEEEE. The CDR3 sequence is CASSMGTALYEQYF. The DNA of the CDR3 is TGTGCCAGCAGCATGGGAACAGCGTTATACGAGCAGTACTTC.

The chain joins TRBV13 to TRBJ2-7; TRBD1 agrees at 8 bases. Per germline, CDR1 PRHDT and CDR2 FYEKMQ (reference sequence). Trimming took 7 bases from V and 5 from J; bases not matched to a gene: 10. The CDR3 covers 14 residues. The chain's CDR3 is CASTARTGSNEQYF. DNA for the CDR3: TGTGCCAGCACGGCGAGGACAGGGTCGAACGAGCAGTACTTC.

This clone was detected only once. CDR3 sequence: CASSPRLLDTQYF. CDR3 in DNA: TGTGCCAGCAGCCCCCGCCTTCTAGATACGCAGTATTTT. The V call is TRBV7-9, the J call TRBJ2-3; no clear D gene. V lost 5 bases and J 5 bases, leaving 11 bases between the germline ends. Germline assignment: CDR1 SEHNR and CDR2 FQNEAQ (reference sequence). This CDR3 spans 13 amino acids.